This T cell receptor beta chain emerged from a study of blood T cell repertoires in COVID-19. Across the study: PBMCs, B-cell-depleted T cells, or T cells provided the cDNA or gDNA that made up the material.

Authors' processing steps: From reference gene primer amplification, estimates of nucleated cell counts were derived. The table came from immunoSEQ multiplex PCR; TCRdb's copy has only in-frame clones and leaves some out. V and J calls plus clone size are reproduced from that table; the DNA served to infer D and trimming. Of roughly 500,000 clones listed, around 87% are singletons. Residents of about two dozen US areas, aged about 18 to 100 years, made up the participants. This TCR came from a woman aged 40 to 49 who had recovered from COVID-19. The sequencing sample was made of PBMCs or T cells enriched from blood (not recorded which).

The CDR3: CASSQVGGALVAFF. DNA for the CDR3: TGTGCCAGCAGCCAAGTAGGGGGCGCATTGGTAGCTTTCTTT. The chain recombines TRBV3-1 (or the pseudogene TRBV3-2) with TRBJ1-1; TRBD1 matches at 7 bases. Germline V gene data show CDR1 as LGHDT and CDR2 as YNNKEL (reference sequence). The CDR3 contains 14 residues. V lost 1 base to trimming and J lost 10 bases; unmatched junction nucleotides: 9.